The 5 T cell receptor beta chains below all came from one sample that was sequenced in a study of Tregs in tolerant kidney transplant recipients. Method: immunoSEQ multiplex PCR; TCRdb's copy keeps in-frame clones and lacks some. The sample contains over 60,000 clones, about 83% of which appear only once. The sequencing sample was made of CD4+ T cells from blood. These receptors were collected from a human donor in good health.

The chain links TRBV29-1 to TRBJ1-2; no definite D call. V lost 1 base, J lost 4 bases, and 7 bases lay in between. The CDR3 is 12 amino acids. CDR1 and CDR2 from the germline V gene are SQVTM and ANQGSEA. CDR3 loop: CSVEGFPYGYTF. The CDR3 DNA follows: TGCAGCGTTGAAGGTTTTCCCTATGGCTACACCTTC. Variable domain in full (rest from reference TRBV29-1 and TRBJ1-2): SAVISQKPSRDICQRGTSLTIQCQVDSQVTMMFWYRQQPGQSLTLIATANQGSEATYESGFVIDKFPISRPNLTFSTLTVSNMSPEDSSIYLCSVEGFPYGYTFGSGTRLTVV.

This chain connects TRBV10-3 to TRBJ2-1, with TRBD1 identical over 11 bases. V trimming: 11 bases; J trimming: 3 bases; junction bases outside the gene matches: 6. The CDR3 covers 14 residues. Germline V CDR1 and CDR2: ENHRY, SYGVKD. CDR3 protein: CAASGTGGYNEQFF. Written as DNA, the CDR3 is TGTGCCGCCAGCGGGACAGGGGGCTACAATGAGCAGTTCTTC.

This clone was counted a single time. The chain employs TRBV5-6 and TRBJ2-3, with a possible D match to TRBD2 (6 bases). This CDR3 region has 16 residues. V lost 4 bases to trimming and J lost 5 bases, with 20 bases between them. CDR1 SGHDT and CDR2 YYEEEE come from the germline V gene. This chain's CDR3 is CASSTRRRLGGDTQYF. In nucleotides, the CDR3 is TGTGCCAGCAGCACCCGGAGGCGGTTGGGGGGAGATACGCAGTATTTT.

The chain couples TRBV27 to TRBJ1-2, with D maybe TRBD1 (6 bases). V lost 5 bases to trimming and J lost 4 bases, with 17 bases between them. This CDR3 is 15 amino acids long. The V gene's germline CDR1 is MNHEY and CDR2 SMNVEV (reference sequence). The CDR3 DNA sequence: TGTGCCAGCAGTGCCAACCCAGGACAGCTCTATGGCTACACCTTC. Translating it yields CASSANPGQLYGYTF.

The CDR3 loop is CASADGTTYEQYF. The DNA for the CDR3 is TGTGCCAGCGCCGACGGGACCACCTACGAGCAGTACTTC. J is TRBJ2-7 and V is TRBV7-9; D could derive from TRBD1 or TRBD2 (5 bases each). Deletions cut 8 bases from V and 2 bases from J, with 13 bases between. Germline CDR1 reads SEHNR; CDR2 reads FQNEAQ (reference sequence). The CDR3 is 13 amino acids.